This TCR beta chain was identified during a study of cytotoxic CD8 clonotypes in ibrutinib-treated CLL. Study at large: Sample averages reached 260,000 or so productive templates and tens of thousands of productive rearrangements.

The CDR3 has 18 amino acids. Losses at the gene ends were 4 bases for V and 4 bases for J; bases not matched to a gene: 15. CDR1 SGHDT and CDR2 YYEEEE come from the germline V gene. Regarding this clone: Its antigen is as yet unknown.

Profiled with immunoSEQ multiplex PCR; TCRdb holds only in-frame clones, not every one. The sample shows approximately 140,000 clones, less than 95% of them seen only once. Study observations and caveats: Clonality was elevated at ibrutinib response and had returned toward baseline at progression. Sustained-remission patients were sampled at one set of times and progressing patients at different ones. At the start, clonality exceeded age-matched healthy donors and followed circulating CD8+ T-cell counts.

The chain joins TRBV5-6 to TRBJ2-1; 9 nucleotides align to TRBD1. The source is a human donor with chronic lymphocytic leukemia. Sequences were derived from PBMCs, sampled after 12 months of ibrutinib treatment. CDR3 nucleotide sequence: TGTGCCAGCAGCCGGATACAGGGGGCTGGCGGGCTTTACAATGAGCAGTTCTTC. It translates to CASSRIQGAGGLYNEQFF. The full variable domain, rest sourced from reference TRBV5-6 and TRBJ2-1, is DAGVTQSPTHLIKTRGQQVTLRCSPKSGHDTVSWYQQALGQGPQFIFQYYEEEERQRGNFPDRFSGHQFPNYSSELNVNALLLGDSALYLCASSRIQGAGGLYNEQFFGPGTRLTVL.